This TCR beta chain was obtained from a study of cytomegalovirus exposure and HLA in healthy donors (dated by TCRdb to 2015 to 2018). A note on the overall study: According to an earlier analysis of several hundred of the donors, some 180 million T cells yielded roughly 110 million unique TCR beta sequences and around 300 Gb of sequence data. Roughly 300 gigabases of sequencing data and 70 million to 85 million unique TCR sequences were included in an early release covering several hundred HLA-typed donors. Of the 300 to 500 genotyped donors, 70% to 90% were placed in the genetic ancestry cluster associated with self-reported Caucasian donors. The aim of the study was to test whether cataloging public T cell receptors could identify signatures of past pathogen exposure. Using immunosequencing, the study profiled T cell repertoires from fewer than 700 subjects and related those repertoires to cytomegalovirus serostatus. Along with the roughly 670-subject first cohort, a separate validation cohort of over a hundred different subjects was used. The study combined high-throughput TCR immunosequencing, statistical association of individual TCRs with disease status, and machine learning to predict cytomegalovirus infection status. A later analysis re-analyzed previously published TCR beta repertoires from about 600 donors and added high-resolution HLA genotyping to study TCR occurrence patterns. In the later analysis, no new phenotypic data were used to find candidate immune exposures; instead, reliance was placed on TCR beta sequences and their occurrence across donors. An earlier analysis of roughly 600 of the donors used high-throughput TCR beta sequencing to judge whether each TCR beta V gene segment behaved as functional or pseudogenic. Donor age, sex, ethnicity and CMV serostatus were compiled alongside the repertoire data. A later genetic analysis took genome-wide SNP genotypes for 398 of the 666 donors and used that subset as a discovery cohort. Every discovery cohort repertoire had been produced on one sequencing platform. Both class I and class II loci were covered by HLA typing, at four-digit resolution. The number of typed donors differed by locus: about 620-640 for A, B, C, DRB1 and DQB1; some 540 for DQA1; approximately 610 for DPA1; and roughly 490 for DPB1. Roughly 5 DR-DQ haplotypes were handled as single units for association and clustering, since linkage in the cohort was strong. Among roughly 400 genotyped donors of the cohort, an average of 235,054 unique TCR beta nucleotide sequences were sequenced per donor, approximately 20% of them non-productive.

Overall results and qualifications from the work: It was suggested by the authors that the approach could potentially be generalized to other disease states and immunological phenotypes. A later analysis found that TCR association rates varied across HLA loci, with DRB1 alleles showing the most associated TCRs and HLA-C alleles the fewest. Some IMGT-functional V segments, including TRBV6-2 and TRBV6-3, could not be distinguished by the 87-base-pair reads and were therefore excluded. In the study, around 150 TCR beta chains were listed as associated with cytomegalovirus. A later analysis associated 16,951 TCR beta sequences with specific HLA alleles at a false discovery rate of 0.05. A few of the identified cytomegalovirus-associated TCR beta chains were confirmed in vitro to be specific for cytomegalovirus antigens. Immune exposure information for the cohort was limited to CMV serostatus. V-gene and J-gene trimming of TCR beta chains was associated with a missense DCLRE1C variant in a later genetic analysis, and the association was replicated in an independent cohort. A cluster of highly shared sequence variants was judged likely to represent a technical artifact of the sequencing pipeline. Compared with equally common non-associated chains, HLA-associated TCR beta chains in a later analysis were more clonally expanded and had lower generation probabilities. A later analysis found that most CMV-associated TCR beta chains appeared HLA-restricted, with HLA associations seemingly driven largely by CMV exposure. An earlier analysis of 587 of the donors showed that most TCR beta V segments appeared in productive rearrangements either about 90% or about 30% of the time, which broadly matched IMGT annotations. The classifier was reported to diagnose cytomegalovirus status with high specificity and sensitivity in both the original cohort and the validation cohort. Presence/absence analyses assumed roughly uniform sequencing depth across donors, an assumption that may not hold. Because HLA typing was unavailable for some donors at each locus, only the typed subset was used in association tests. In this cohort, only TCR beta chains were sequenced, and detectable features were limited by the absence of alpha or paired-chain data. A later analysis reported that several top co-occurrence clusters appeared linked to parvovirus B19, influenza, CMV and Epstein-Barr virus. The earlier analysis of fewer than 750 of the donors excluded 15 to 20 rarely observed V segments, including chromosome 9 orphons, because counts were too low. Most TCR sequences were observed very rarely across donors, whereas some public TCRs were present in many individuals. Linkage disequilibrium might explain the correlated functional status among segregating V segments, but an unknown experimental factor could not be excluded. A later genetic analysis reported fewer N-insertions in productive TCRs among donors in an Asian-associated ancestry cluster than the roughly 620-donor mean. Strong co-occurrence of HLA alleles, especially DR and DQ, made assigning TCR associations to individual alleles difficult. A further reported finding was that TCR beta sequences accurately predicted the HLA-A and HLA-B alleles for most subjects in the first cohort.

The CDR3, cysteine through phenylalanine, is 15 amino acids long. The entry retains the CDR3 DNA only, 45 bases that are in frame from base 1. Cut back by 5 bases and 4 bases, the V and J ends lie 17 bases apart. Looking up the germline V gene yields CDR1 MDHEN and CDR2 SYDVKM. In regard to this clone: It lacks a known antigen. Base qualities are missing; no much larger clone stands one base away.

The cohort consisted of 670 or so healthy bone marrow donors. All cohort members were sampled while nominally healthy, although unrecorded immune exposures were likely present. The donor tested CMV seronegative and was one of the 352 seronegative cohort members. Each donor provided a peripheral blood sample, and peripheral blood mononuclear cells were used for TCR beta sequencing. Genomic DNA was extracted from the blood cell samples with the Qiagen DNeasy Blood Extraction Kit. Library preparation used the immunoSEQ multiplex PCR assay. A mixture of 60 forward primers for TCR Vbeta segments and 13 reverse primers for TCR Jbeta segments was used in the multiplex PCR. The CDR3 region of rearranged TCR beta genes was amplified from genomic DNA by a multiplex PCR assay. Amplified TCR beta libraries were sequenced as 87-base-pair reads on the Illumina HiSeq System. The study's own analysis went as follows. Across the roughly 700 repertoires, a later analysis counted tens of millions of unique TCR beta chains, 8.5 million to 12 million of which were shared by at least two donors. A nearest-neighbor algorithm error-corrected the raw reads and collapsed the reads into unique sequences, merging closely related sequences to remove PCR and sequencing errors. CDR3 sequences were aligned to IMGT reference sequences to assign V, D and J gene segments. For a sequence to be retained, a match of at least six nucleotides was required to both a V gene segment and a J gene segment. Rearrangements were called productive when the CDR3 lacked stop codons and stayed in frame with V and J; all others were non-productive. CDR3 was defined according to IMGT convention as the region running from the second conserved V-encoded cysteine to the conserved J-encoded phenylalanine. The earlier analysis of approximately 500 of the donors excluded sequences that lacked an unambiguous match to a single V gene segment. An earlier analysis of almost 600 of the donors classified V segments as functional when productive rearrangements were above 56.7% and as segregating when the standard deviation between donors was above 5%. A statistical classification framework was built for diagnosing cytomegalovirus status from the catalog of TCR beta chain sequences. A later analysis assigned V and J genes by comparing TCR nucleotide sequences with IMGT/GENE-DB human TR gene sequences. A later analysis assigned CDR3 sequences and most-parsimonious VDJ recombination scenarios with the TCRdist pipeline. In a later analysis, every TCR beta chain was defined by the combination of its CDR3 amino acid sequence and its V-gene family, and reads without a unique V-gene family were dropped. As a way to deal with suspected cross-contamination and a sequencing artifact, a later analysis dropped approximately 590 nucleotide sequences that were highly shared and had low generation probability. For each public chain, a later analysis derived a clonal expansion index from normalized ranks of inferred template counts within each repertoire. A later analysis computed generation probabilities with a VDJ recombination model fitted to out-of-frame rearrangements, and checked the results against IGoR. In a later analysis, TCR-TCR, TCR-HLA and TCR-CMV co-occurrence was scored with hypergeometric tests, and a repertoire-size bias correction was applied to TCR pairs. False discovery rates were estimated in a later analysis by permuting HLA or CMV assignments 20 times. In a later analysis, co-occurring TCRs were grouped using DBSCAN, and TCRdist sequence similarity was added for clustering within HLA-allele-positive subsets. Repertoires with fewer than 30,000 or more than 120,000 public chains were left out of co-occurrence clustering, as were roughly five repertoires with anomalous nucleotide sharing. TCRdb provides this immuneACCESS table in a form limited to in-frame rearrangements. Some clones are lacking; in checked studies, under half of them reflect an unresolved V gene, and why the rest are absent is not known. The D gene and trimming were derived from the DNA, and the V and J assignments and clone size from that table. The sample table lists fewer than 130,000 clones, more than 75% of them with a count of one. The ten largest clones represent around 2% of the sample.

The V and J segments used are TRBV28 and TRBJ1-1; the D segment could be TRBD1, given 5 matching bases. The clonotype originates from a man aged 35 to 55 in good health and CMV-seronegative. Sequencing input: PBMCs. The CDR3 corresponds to CASSGHARVGTEAFF. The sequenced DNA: TGTGCCAGCAGTGGACATGCCAGGGTCGGCACTGAAGCTTTCTTT.